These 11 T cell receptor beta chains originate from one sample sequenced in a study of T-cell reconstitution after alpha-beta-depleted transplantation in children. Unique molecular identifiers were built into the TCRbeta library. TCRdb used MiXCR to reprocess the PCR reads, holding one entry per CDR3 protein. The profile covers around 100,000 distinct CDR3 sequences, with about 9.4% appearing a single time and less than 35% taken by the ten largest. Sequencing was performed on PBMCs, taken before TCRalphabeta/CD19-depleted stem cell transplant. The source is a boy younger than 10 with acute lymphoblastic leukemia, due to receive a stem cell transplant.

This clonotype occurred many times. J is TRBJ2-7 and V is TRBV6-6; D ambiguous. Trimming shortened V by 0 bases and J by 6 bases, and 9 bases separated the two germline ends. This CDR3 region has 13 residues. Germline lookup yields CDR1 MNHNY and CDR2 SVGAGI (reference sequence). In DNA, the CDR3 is TGTGCCAGCAGTTACTCGACCGTAAGCGAGCAGTACTTC. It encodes CASSYSTVSEQYF.

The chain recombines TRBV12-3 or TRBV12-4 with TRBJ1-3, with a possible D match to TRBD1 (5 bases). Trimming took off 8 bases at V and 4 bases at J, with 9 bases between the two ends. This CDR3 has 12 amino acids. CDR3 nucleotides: TGTGCCAGCGGTGGGGCAGGAAACACCATATATTTT. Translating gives CASGGAGNTIYF.

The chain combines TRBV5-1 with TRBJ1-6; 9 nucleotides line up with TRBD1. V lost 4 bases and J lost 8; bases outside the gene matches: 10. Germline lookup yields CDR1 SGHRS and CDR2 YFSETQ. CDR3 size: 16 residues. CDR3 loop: CASSRQMTGGYSPLHF. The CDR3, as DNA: TGCGCCAGCAGCCGCCAAATGACAGGGGGTTATTCACCCCTCCACTTT.

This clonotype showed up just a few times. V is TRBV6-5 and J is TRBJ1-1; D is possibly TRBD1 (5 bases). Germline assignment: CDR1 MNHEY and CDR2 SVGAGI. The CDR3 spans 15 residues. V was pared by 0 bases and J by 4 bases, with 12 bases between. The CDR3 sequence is CASSYSAGQGTEAFF. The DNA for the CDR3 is TGTGCCAGCAGTTACTCGGCGGGTCAGGGCACTGAAGCTTTCTTT.

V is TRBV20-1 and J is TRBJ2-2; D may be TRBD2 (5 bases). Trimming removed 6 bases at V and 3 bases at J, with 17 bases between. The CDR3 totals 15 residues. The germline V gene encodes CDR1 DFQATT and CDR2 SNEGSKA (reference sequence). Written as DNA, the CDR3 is TGCAGTGCAAGCTACCGGACTGGAGACACCGGGGAGCTGTTTTTT. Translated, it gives CSASYRTGDTGELFF.

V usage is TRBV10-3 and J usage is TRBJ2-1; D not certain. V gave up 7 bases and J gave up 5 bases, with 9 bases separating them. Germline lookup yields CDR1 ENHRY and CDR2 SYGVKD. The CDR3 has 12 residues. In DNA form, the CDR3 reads TGTGCCATCACCACCTATAACAATGAGCAGTTCTTC. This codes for CAITTYNNEQFF.

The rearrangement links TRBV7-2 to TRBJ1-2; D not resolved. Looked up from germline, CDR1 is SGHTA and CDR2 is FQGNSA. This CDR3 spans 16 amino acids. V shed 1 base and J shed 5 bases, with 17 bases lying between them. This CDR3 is CASSLEPGPRRYGYTF. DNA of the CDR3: TGTGCCAGCAGCTTAGAACCAGGACCGAGAAGATATGGCTACACCTTC. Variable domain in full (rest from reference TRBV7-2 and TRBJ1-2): GAGVSQSPSNKVTEKGKDVELRCDPISGHTALYWYRQSLGQGLEFLIYFQGNSAPDKSGLPSDRFSAERTGGSVSTLTIQRTQQEDSAVYLCASSLEPGPRRYGYTFGSGTRLTVV.

The CDR3 loop reads CASSLMGLQNTEAFF. In nucleotides, the CDR3 is TGCGCCAGCAGCTTGATGGGGCTTCAAAACACTGAAGCTTTCTTT. This chain connects TRBV5-1 to TRBJ1-1; possibly TRBD1 for D (5 bases). Germline CDR1 reads SGHRS; CDR2 reads YFSETQ. The CDR3 runs to 15 residues. Trimming pared 1 base from V and 2 bases from J, leaving 12 bases between.

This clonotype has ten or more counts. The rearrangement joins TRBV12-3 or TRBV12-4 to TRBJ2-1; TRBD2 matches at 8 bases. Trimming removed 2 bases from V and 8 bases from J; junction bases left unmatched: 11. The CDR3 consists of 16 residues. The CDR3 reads CASSLRGLALRDEQFF. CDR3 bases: TGTGCCAGCAGTTTACGAGGACTAGCCCTTAGGGATGAGCAGTTCTTC.

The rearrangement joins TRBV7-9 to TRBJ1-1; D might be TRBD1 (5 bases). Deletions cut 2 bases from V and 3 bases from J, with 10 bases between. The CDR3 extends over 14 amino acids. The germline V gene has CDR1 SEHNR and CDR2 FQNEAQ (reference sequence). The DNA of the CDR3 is TGTGCCAGCAGCTTAATGAGGGGTGACACTGAAGCTTTCTTT. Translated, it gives CASSLMRGDTEAFF. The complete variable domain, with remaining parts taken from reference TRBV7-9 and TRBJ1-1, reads DTGVSQNPRHKITKRGQNVTFRCDPISEHNRLYWYRQTLGQGPEFLTYFQNEAQLEKSRLLSDRFSAERPKGSFSTLEIQRTEQGDSAMYLCASSLMRGDTEAFFGQGTRLTVV.

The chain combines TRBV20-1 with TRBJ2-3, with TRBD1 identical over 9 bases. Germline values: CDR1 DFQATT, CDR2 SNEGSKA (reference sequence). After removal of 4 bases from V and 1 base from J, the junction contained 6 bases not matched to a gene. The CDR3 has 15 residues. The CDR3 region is CSAITRTGGTDTQYF. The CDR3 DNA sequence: TGCAGTGCTATCACCCGGACAGGGGGCACAGATACGCAGTATTTT.